The sequence of this T cell receptor (beta chain) was determined in a study of T cell responses to AZD1222 COVID-19 vaccine. The protocol was immunoSEQ multiplex PCR, while the TCRdb copy is restricted to in-frame clones and leaves out a portion. The sample consists of roughly 130,000 clones, about 92% of them appearing once. The germline CDR1 and CDR2 sequences are LGHDT and YNNKEL (reference sequence). The J segment lost 3 bases and the V segment lost 4 bases, leaving 7 bases of the junction unmatched. This CDR3 spans 16 amino acids. Study-level findings and limits: The sample set comprised mostly white British donors with more females, and clonal diversity was possibly underestimated. Among spike-specific TCRs, nearly half reportedly target unmutated variant regions. Just five or six AZD1222 recipients were seropositive at baseline.

With regard to this clone: What it binds is unknown.

The V and J genes are TRBV3-1 (or the pseudogene TRBV3-2) and TRBJ2-7; TRBD2 matches at 12 bases. This sample comprised peripheral blood, obtained on day 0 of AZD1222 vaccination. This TCR was sampled from an adult in good health. The CDR3 DNA is TGTGCCAGCAGCCGCACCGGGACTAGCGGGTTCTACGAGCAGTACTTC. Its translation is CASSRTGTSGFYEQYF.